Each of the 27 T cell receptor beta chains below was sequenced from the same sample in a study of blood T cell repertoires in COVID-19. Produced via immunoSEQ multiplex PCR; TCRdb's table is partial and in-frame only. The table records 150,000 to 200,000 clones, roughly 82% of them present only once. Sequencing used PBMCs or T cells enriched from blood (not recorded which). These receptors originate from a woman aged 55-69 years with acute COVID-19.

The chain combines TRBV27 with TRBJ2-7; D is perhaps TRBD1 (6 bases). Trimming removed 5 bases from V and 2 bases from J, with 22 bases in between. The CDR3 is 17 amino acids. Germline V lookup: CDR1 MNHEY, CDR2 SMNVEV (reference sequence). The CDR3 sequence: CASSPRTGLHTTYEQYF. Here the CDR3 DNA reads TGTGCCAGCAGTCCGAGAACAGGGTTACACACAACCTACGAGCAGTACTTC.

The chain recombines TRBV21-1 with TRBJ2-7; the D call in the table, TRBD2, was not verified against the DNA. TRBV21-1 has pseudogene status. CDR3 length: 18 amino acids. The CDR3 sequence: CASSRKGSGGYSSYEQYV. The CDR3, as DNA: TGTGCCAGCAGCAGAAAGGGTAGCGGGGGCTACAGCTCCTACGAGCAGTACGTC.

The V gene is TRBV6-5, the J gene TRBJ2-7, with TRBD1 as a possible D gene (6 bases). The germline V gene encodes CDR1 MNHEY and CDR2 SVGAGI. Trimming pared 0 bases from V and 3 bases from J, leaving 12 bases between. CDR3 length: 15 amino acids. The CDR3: CASSYSVGASYEQYV. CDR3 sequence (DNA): TGTGCCAGCAGTTACTCGGTGGGGGCTAGCTACGAGCAGTACGTC.

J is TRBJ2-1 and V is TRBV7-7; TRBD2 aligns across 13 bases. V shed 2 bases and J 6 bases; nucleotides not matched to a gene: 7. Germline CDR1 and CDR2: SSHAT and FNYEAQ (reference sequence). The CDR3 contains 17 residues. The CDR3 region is CASSLRTGLAGTNEQFF. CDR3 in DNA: TGTGCCAGCAGCTTAAGAACGGGACTAGCGGGGACCAATGAGCAGTTCTTC.

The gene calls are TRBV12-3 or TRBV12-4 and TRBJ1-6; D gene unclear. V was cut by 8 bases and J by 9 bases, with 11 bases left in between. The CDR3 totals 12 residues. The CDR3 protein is CASRRAGSPLHF. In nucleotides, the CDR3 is TGTGCCAGCCGGCGGGCGGGTTCACCCCTCCACTTT.

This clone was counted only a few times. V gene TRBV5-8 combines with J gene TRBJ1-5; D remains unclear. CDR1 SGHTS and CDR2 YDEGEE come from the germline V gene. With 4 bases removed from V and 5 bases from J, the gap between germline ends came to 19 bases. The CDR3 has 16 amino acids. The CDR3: CASSESRAGSDQPQHF. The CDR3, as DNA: TGTGCCAGCAGCGAGTCAAGGGCGGGGTCTGATCAGCCCCAGCATTTT.

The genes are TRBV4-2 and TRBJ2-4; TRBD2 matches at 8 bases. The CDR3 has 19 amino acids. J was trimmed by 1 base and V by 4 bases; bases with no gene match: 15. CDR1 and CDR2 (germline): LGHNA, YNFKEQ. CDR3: CASSPSSGSGMGAKNIQYF. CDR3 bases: TGTGCCAGCAGCCCAAGTTCGGGTAGCGGGATGGGGGCCAAAAACATTCAGTACTTC.

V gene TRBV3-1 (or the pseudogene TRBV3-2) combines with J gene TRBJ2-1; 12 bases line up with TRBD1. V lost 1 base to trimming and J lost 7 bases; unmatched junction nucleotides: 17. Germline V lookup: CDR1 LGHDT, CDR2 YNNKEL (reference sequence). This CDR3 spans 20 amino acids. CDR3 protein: CASSQVFPFQGQGAWNEQFF. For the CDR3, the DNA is TGTGCCAGCAGCCAAGTTTTCCCCTTTCAGGGACAGGGGGCTTGGAATGAGCAGTTCTTC.

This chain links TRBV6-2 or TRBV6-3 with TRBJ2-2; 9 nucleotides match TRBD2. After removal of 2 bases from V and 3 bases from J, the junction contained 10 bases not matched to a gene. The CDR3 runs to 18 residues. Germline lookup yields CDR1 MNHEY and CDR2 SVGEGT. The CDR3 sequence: CASSYNVAGGLYTGELFF. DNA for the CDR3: TGTGCCAGCAGTTACAACGTGGCGGGAGGGTTGTACACCGGGGAGCTGTTTTTT.

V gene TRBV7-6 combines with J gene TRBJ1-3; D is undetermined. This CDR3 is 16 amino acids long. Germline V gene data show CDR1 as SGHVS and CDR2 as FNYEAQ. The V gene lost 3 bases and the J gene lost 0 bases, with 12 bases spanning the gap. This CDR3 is CASSFQKVNSGNTIYF. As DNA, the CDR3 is TGTGCCAGCAGCTTTCAGAAAGTAAACTCTGGAAACACCATATATTTT.

The CDR3 DNA follows: TGTGCCAGTAGGCACAGGGGGCGGTCAGATACGCAGTATTTT. This encodes CASRHRGRSDTQYF. This chain uses TRBV19 with TRBJ2-3; TRBD1 aligns across 9 bases. Per germline, CDR1 LNHDA and CDR2 SQIVND (reference sequence). The CDR3 has 14 residues. The V gene end was trimmed by 6 bases and the J gene end by 4 bases; junction bases not matched to a gene: 5.

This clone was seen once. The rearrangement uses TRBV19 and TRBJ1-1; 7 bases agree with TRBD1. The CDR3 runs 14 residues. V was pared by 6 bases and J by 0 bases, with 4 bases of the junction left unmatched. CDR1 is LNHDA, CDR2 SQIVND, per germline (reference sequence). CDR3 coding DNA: TGTGCCAGTAGCGTAAGGGGGCTGAACACTGAAGCTTTCTTT. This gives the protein CASSVRGLNTEAFF. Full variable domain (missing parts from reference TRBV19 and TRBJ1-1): DGGITQSPKYLFRKEGQNVTLSCEQNLNHDAMYWYRQDPGQGLRLIYYSQIVNDFQKGDIAEGYSVSREKKESFPLTVTSAQKNPTAFYLCASSVRGLNTEAFFGQGTRLTVV.

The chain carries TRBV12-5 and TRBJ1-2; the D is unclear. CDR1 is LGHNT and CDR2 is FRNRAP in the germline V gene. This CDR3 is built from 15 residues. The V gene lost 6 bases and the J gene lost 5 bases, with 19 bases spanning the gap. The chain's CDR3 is CASGPSEGRLYGYTF. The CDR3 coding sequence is TGTGCTAGTGGCCCCTCGGAGGGAAGGCTATATGGCTACACCTTC.

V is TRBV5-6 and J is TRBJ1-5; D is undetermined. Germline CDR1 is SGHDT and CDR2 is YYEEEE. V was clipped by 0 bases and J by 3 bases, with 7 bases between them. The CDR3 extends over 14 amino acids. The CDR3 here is CASSLGQSNQPQHF. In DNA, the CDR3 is TGTGCCAGCAGCTTGGGGCAGTCCAATCAGCCCCAGCATTTT.

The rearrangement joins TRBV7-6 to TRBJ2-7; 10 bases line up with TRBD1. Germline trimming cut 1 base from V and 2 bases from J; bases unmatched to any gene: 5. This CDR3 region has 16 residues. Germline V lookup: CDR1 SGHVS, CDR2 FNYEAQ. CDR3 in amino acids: CASSLDIGTGAYEQYF. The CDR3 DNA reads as TGTGCCAGCAGCTTAGATATTGGGACAGGGGCCTACGAGCAGTACTTC.

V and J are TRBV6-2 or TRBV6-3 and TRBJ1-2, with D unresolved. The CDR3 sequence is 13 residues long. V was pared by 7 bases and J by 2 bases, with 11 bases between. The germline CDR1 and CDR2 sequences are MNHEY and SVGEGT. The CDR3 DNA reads TGTGCCAGCACCCCGGGCAGCAACTATGGCTACACCTTC. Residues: CASTPGSNYGYTF.

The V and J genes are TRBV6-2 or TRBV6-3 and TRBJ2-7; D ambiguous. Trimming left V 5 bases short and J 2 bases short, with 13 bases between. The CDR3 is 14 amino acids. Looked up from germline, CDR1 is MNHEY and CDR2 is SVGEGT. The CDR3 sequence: CASSPFLSPYEQYF. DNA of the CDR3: TGTGCCAGCAGTCCCTTCCTATCGCCCTACGAGCAGTACTTC.

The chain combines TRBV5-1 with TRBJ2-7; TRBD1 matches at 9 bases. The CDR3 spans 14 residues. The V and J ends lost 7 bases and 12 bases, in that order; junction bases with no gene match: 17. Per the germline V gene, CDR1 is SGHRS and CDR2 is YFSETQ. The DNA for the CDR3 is TGCGCCAGCCGTTACACTGCAGGGACAGGGTCCCCGTACTTC. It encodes CASRYTAGTGSPYF. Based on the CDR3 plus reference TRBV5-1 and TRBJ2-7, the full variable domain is KAGVTQTPRYLIKTRGQQVTLSCSPISGHRSVSWYQQTPGQGLQFLFEYFSETQRNKGNFPGRFSGRQFSNSRSEMNVSTLELGDSALYLCASRYTAGTGSPYFGPGTRLTVT.

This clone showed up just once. Here the CDR3 DNA reads TGTGCCAGCAGCTTAGAGGCAGGGGGCGGCGAAAAACTGTTTTTT. The encoded protein is CASSLEAGGGEKLFF. The chain joins TRBV7-9 to TRBJ1-4, with TRBD1 identical over 8 bases. Germline CDR1 is SEHNR and CDR2 is FQNEAQ (reference sequence). J gave up 8 bases and V 1 base, and 6 bases lay outside the gene matches. CDR3 length: 15 amino acids.

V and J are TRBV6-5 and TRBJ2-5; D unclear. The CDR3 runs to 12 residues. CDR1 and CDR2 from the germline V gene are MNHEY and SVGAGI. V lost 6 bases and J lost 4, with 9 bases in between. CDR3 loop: CASRAPGETQYF. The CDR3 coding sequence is TGTGCCAGCAGGGCCCCTGGAGAGACCCAGTACTTC.

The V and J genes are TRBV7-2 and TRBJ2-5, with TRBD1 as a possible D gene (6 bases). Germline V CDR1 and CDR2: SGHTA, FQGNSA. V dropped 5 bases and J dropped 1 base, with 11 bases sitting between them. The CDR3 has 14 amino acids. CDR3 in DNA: TGTGCCAGCAGCACGCAGACAGGCCAAGAGACCCAGTACTTC. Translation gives CASSTQTGQETQYF.

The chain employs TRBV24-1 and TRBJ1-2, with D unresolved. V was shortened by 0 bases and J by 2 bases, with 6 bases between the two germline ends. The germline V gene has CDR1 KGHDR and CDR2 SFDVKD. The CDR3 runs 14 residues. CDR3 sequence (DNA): TGTGCCACCAGTGATTTGGGGCAGAACTATGGCTACACCTTC. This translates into CATSDLGQNYGYTF.

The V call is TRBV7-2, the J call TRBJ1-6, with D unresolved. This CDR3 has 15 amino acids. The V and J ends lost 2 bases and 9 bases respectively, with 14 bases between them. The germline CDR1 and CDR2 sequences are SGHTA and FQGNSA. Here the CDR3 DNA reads TGTGCCAGCAGCTTAAGCGGCAGTTGGATTTCACCCCTCCACTTT. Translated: CASSLSGSWISPLHF.

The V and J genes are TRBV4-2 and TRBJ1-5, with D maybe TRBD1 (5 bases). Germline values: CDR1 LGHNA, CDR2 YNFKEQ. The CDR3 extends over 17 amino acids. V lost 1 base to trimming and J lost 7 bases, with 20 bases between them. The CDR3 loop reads CASSQGMAGLLSQPQHF. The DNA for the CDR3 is TGTGCCAGCAGCCAAGGAATGGCAGGGCTACTGAGCCAGCCCCAGCATTTT.

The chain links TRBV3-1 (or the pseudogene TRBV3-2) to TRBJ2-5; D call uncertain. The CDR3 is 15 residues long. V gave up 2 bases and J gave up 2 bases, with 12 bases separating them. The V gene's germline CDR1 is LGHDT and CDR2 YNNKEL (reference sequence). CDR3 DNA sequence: TGTGCCAGCAGCCAAACTACCTCTATTCAAGAGACCCAGTACTTC. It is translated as CASSQTTSIQETQYF.

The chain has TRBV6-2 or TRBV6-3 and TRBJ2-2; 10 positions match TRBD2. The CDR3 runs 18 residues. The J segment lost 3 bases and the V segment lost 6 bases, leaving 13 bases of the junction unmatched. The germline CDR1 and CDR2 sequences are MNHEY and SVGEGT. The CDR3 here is CASSFNSGGYVDTGELFF. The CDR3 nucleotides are TGTGCCAGCAGCTTCAATAGCGGGGGGTATGTCGACACCGGGGAGCTGTTTTTT.

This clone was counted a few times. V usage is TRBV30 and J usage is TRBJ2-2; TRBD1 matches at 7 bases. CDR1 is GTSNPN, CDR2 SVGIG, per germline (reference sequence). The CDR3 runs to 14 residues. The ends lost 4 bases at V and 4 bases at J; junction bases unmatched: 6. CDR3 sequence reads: CAWKDRFRTGELFF. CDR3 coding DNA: TGTGCCTGGAAGGACAGGTTCCGCACCGGGGAGCTGTTTTTT.